A selection of T cell receptor beta chains follows, all from one sample in a study of blood T cell repertoires in COVID-19. Using immunoSEQ multiplex PCR, the repertoire was profiled, and TCRdb retains in-frame clones only, with some absent. The table includes hundreds of thousands of clones, 70% to 90% detected once. Specimen: peripheral blood. The receptors were sampled from a human donor in a cohort sampled during active COVID-19. The CDR3 runs from the conserved cysteine through the conserved F or W. Each record gives: J gene, D gene, clone size, V gene, CDR3 length, CDR3 DNA, CDR3 protein. The D gene is left open where the match is weak. The size of a clone is reported for some rows only, either as once, few or many, or as a class for expanded clones.

>TRBJ1-1|.|.|TRBV20-1|11
TGCAGTGCCCGTGAGAGAACTGAAGCTTTCTTT
CSARERTEAFF
>TRBJ2-1|.|once|TRBV9|14
TGTGCCAGCAGCGCCGAGAGCTCCTACAATGAGCAGTTCTTC
CASSAESSYNEQFF
>TRBJ1-4|.|few|TRBV30|14
TGTGCCTGGAGTGTAATGGGGACAATGGAAAAACTGTTTTTT
CAWSVMGTMEKLFF
>TRBJ2-3|TRBD2|.|TRBV13|16
TGTGCCAGCAGCTTAGCGGCTAGCGGTGGCACAGATACGCAGTATTTT
CASSLAASGGTDTQYF
>TRBJ2-2|TRBD1|.|TRBV5-1|16
TGCGCCAGCAGCTTGGACGGGACAGGGGGCACCGGGGAGCTGTTTTTT
CASSLDGTGGTGELFF
>TRBJ2-7|.|.|TRBV28|15
TGTGCCAGCAGTCCCCCACAGGGTGCCTTTTGGGAGCAGTACTTC
CASSPPQGAFWEQYF
>TRBJ2-2|.|.|TRBV4-1|15
TGCGCCAGCAGCCAAGTGTCGGGAAACACCGGGGAGCTGTTTTTT
CASSQVSGNTGELFF
>TRBJ1-1|.|.|TRBV19|14
TGTGCCACGCTCGCAGGGGATCGGGCCACTGAAGCTTTCTTT
CATLAGDRATEAFF
>TRBJ2-3|.|.|TRBV10-3|14
TGTGCCATCAGTGAAGCAGGGGCCGTAGATACGCAGTATTTT
CAISEAGAVDTQYF
>TRBJ2-7|TRBD1|.|TRBV6-5|14
TGTGCCAGCAGTTATTCCCAGGGGGCGGGTGAGCAGTACTTC
CASSYSQGAGEQYF
>TRBJ1-1|.|.|TRBV30|16
TGTGCCTGGAGGGCGATCCGAGGGATTATGAACACTGAAGCTTTCTTT
CAWRAIRGIMNTEAFF
>TRBJ1-6|.|.|TRBV18|15
TGTGCCAGCTCACCACCGTCCAGAAATAATTCACCCCTCCACTTT
CASSPPSRNNSPLHF
>TRBJ2-1|TRBD1|once|TRBV10-3|13
TGTGCCATCACTGACAGGGGGTTGGATGAGCAGTTCTTC
CAITDRGLDEQFF
>TRBJ1-3|.|.|TRBV12-3/TRBV12-4|12
TGTGCCAGCTCAGGGGCTGGAAACACCATATATTTT
CASSGAGNTIYF
>TRBJ1-5|.|.|TRBV10-3|12
TGTGCCATCAGTGAGATAAATCAGCCCCAGCATTTT
CAISEINQPQHF
>TRBJ2-2|.|.|TRBV5-5|15
TGTGCCAGCAGCCCAGGGGGGAATTTAGGCGGGGAGCTGTTTTTT
CASSPGGNLGGELFF
>TRBJ1-5|.|.|TRBV4-1|13
TGCGCCAGCAGCCGCAGGGAAGGGCAGCCCCAGCATTTT
CASSRREGQPQHF
>TRBJ1-1|.|.|TRBV3-1/TRBV3-2|14
TGTGCCAGCAGCCAACAGGGGTCGAGTACTGAAGCTTTCTTT
CASSQQGSSTEAFF
>TRBJ1-1|.|.|TRBV6-5|13
TGTGCCAGCAGTCCGACTTACCGGGACACGGTATCCTTT
CASSPTYRDTVSF
>TRBJ1-2|TRBD1|.|TRBV11-2|13
TGTGCCAGCAGAAGGACAGGAGGTCAAGGCTACACCTTC
CASRRTGGQGYTF
>TRBJ1-6|.|.|TRBV6-5|15
TGTGCCAGCAGTTACTCGACGCTTGGGCGTTCACCCCTCCACTTT
CASSYSTLGRSPLHF
>TRBJ2-1|.|.|TRBV6-4|15
TGTGCCAGTCCCCCGGCGGGGACGGTGTACAATGAGCAGTTCTTC
CASPPAGTVYNEQFF
>TRBJ1-2|TRBD1|.|TRBV7-2|14
TGTGCCAGCAGCCCTTGGACAGGGTTTGCTGGCTACACCTTC
CASSPWTGFAGYTF
>TRBJ1-2|.|.|TRBV5-8|11
TGTGCCAGCAGCTTGGTATATGGCTACACCTTC
CASSLVYGYTF
>TRBJ2-7|.|.|TRBV7-9|13
TGTGCCAGCAGCCCGGAGGCTTCCTACGAGCAGTACTTC
CASSPEASYEQYF
>TRBJ2-1|TRBD2|.|TRBV7-3|16
TGTGCCAGCAGCTTAAGAGGGACTAGCGGGGGAGGTGAGCAGTTCTTC
CASSLRGTSGGGEQFF
>TRBJ2-2|.|.|TRBV18|13
TGTGCCAGCTCGCGGGATTACACCGGGGAGCTGTTTTTT
CASSRDYTGELFF
>TRBJ1-6|TRBD1|.|TRBV25-1|16
TGTGCCAGCAGTGATTATACCGGACAGGGAGGTTCACCCCTCCACTTT
CASSDYTGQGGSPLHF
>TRBJ1-1|TRBD1|.|TRBV11-2|16
TGTGCCAGCAGCACCCCAGGGGGCGGGGTGGGGGCTGAAGCTTTCTTT
CASSTPGGGVGAEAFF
>TRBJ1-4|TRBD1|.|TRBV5-1|15
TGCGCCAGCAGCTTGGGACAGGGCGTTAATGAAAAACTGTTTTTT
CASSLGQGVNEKLFF
>TRBJ1-2|.|.|TRBV5-1|13
TGCGCCAGCAGCTTGGACCTCAGGGAATTCTACACCTTC
CASSLDLREFYTF
>TRBJ2-5|TRBD2|.|TRBV5-1|15
TGCGCCAGCAGCTTGATCGCGGGGGAGTTGGAGACCCAGTACTTC
CASSLIAGELETQYF
>TRBJ1-5|TRBD1|once|TRBV30|13
TGTGCCTGGAGCCCAGGGGGGAATCAGCCCCAGCATTTT
CAWSPGGNQPQHF
>TRBJ1-4|TRBD1|few|TRBV7-2|15
TGTGCCAGCAGAAGCGGACAGGCAACTAATGAAAAACTGTTTTTT
CASRSGQATNEKLFF
>TRBJ1-1|.|.|TRBV5-1|13
TGCGCCAGCCAGCTGGGCGGGGGCACTGAAGCTTTCTTT
CASQLGGGTEAFF
>TRBJ1-4|.|.|TRBV7-9|13
TGTGCCAGCAGCTCACAGGGTAATGAAAAACTGTTTTTT
CASSSQGNEKLFF
>TRBJ1-1|.|few|TRBV27|13
TGTGCCAGCAGTTCCACATTGGCCACTGAAGCTTTCTTT
CASSSTLATEAFF
>TRBJ1-4|.|.|TRBV6-1|18
TGTGCCAGCAGTGAAGCGCTTGTAAGGGTCAGGGTTATCCCTGAACTGTTTTTT
CASSEALVRVRVIPELFF
>TRBJ2-2|TRBD1|.|TRBV12-5|21
TGTGCTAGTGGCTCAGTAATCTACTCCGGGACAGGGGGTCTACAACCCGGGGAGCTGTTTTTT
CASGSVIYSGTGGLQPGELFF
>TRBJ2-3|.|.|TRBV19|14
TGTGCCAGTAGTATCTCGGGGGGCACAGATACGCAGTATTTT
CASSISGGTDTQYF
>TRBJ1-5|TRBD1|.|TRBV29-1|13
TGCAGCGTTGTGGACAGGGTTAATCAGCCCCAGCATTTT
CSVVDRVNQPQHF
>TRBJ1-6|.|.|TRBV12-5|17
TGTGCTAGTGGTTTGCGGCCAGGTTCCTCCTATAATTCACCCCTCCACTTT
CASGLRPGSSYNSPLHF
>TRBJ1-5|.|.|TRBV6-5|15
TGTGCCAGCAGTTACCGCTCAGGGCCCGGTCAGCCCCAGCATTTT
CASSYRSGPGQPQHF
>TRBJ1-2|.|.|TRBV3-1/TRBV3-2|15
TGTGCCAGCAGCCAAGTTGCAGGGGCGTTCTATGGCTACACCTTC
CASSQVAGAFYGYTF
>TRBJ2-4|.|.|TRBV12-3/TRBV12-4|13
TGTGCCAGCAGTTTTGGCCAGGGGGGCATTCAGTACTTC
CASSFGQGGIQYF
>TRBJ1-2|.|.|TRBV13|12
TGTGCCAGCAGCTTAAGAGCCCATGGCTACACCTTC
CASSLRAHGYTF
>TRBJ2-6|.|.|TRBV27|16
TGTGCCAGCAGTTTAGAGGGCCGGGGAAGGGCCAACGTCCTGACTTTC
CASSLEGRGRANVLTF
>TRBJ2-1|.|once|TRBV9|15
TGTGCCAGCAGCCAAGCGGGCTCAACGGGGAATGAGCAGTTCTTC
CASSQAGSTGNEQFF
>TRBJ1-2|.|.|TRBV21-1|13
TGTGCCAACTCGACAGTTCTAGGCTATGGCTACACCTTC
CANSTVLGYGYTF
>TRBJ1-4|TRBD1|.|TRBV18|16
TGTGCCAGCTCACCATTAACGACAGGGACTAATGAAAAACTGTTTTTT
CASSPLTTGTNEKLFF
>TRBJ2-2|.|.|TRBV5-1|15
TGCGCCAGCAGCTTCTATCAGGGTGGAACCGGGGAGCTGTTTTTT
CASSFYQGGTGELFF
>TRBJ2-7|.|.|TRBV12-5|17
TGTGCTAGTGGTTCCACCCCCTGGGGTGCGGGGGCTGACGAGCAGTACTTC
CASGSTPWGAGADEQYF
>TRBJ1-5|TRBD1|.|TRBV10-1|15
TGCGCCAGCAGTGAGGGGACAGGGGTGGATCAGCCCCAGCATTTT
CASSEGTGVDQPQHF